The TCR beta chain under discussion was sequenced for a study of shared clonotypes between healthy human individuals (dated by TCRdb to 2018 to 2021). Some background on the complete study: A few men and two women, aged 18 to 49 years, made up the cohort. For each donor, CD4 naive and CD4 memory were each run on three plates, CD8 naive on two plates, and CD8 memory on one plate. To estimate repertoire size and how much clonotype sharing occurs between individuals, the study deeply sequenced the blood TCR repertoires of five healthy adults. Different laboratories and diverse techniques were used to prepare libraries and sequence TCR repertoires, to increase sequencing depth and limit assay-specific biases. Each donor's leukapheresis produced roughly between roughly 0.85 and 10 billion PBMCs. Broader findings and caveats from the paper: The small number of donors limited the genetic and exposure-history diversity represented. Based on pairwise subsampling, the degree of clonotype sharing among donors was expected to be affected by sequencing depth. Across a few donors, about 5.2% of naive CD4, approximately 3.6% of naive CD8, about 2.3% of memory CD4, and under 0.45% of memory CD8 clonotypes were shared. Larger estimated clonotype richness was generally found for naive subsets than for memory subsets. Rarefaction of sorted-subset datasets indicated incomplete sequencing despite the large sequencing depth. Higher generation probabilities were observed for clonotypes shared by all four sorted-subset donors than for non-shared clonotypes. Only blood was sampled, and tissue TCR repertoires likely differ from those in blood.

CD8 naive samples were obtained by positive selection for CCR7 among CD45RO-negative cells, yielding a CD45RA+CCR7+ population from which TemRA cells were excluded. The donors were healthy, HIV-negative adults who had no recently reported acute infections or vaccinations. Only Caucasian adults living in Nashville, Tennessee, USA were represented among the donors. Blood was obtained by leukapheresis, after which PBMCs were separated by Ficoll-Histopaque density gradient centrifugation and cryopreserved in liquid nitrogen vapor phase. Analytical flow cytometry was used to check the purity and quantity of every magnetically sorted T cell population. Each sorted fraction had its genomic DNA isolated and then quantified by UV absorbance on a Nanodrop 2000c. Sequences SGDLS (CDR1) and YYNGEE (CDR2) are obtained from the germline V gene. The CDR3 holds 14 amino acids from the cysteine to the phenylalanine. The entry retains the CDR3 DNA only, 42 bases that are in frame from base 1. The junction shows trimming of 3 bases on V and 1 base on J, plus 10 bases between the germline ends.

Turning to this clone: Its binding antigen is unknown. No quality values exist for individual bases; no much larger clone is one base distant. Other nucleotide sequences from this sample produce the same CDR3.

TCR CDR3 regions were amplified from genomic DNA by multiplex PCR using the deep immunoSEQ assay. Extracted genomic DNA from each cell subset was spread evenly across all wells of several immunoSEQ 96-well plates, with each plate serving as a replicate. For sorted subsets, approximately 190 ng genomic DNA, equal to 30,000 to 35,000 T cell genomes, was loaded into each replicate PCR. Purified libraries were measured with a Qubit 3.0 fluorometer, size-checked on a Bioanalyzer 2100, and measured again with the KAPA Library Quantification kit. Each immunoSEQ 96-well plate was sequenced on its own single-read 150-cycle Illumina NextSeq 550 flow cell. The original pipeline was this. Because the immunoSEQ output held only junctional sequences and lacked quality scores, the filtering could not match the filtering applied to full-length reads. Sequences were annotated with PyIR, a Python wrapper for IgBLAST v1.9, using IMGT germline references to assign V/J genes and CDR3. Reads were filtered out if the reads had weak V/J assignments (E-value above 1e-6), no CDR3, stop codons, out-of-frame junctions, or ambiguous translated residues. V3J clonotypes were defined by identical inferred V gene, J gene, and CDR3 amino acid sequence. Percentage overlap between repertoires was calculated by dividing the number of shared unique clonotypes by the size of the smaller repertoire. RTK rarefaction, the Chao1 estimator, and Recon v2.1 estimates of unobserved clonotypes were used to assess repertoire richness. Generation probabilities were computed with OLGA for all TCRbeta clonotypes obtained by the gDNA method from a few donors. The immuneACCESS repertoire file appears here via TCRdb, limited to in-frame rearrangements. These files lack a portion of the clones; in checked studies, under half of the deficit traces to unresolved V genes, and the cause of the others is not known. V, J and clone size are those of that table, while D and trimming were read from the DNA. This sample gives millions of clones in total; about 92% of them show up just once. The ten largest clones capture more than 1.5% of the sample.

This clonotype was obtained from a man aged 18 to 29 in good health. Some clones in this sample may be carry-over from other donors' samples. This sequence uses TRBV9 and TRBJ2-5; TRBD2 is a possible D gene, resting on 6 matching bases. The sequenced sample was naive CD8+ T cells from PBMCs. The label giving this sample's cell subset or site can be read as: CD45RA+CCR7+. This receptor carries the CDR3 CASSGGGAQETQYF. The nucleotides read TGTGCCAGCAGCGGAGGAGGGGCCCAAGAGACCCAGTACTTC.